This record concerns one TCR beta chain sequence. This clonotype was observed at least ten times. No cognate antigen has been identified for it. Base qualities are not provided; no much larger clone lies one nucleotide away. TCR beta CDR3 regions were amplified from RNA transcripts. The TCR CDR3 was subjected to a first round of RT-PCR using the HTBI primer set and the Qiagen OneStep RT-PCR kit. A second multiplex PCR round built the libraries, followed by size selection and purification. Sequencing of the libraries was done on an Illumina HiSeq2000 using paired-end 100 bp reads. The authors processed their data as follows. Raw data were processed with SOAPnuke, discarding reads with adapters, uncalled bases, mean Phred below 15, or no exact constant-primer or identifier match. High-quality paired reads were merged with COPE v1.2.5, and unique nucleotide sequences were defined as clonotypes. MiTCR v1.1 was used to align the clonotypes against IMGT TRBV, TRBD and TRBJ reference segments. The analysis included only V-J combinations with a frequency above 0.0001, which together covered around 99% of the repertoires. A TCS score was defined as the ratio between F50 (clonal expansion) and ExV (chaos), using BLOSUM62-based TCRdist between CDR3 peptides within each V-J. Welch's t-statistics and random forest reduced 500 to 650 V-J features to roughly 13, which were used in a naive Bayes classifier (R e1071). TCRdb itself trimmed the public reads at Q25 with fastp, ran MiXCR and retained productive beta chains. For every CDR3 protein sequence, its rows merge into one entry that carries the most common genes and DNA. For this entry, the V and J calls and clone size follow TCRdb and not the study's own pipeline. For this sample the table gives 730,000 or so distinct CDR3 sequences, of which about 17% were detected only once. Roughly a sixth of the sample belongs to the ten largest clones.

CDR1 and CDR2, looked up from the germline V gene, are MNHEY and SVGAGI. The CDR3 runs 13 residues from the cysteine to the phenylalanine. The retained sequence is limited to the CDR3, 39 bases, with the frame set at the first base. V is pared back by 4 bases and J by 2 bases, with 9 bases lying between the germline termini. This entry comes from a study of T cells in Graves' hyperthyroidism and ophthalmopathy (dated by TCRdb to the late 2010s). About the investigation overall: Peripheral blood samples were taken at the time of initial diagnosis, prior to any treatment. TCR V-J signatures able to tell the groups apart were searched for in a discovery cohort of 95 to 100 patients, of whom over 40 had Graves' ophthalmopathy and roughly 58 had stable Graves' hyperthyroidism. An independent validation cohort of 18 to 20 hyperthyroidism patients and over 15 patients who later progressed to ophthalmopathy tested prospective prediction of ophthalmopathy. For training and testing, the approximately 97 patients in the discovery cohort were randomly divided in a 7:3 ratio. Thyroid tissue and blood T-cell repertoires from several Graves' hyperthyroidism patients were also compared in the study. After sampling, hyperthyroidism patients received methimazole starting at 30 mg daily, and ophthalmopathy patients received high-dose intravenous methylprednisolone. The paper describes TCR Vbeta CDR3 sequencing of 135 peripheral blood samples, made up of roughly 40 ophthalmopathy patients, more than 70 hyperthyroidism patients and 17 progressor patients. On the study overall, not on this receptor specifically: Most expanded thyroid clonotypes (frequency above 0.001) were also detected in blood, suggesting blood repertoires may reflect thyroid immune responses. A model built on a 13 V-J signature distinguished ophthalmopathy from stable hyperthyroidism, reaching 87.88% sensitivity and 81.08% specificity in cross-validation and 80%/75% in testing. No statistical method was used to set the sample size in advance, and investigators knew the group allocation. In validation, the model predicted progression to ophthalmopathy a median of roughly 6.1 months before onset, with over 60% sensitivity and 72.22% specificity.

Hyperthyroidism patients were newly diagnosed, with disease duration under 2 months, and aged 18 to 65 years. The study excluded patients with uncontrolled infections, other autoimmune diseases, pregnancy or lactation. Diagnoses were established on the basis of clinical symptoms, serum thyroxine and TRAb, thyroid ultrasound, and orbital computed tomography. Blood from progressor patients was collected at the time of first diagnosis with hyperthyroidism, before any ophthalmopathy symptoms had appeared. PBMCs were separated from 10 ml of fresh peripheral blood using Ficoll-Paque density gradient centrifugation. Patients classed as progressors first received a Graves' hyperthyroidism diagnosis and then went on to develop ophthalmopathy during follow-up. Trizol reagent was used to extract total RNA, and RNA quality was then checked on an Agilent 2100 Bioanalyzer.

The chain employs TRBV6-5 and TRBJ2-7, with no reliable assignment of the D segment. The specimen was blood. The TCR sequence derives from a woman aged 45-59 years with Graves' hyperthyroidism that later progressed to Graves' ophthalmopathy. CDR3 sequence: CASSSPQAYEQYF. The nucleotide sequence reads TGTGCCAGCAGTTCACCCCAGGCCTACGAGCAGTACTTC.